The 4 T cell receptor beta chains listed next were all sequenced from one sample in a study of blood T cell repertoires in COVID-19. Method: immunoSEQ multiplex PCR; TCRdb's copy keeps in-frame clones and lacks some. The sample gives about 260,000 clones, around nine tenths of which show up once; around 5% is in the top ten. The sequenced sample consisted of peripheral blood. The receptors shown here come from a woman aged 55 to 70 with COVID-19, enrolled during active disease.

For the CDR3, the DNA is TGTGCCACCAGTCCCCTTGGGAGTACCCGGGAGCTGTTTTTT. This gives the protein CATSPLGSTRELFF. The genes are TRBV24-1 and TRBJ2-2, with D possibly being TRBD2 (5 bases). V was trimmed by 6 bases and J by 9 bases, leaving 16 bases between them. CDR1 is KGHDR and CDR2 is SFDVKD in the germline V gene. The CDR3 loop spans 14 amino acids.

This clone showed up just once. The same CDR3 can be traced to other DNA sequences in this sample. The V call is TRBV18, the J call TRBJ1-6; the D is unclear. This CDR3 spans 14 amino acids. Trimming stripped 3 bases from V and 7 bases from J, with 10 bases between. The germline V gene encodes CDR1 KGHSH and CDR2 LQKENI. CDR3 in DNA: TGTGCCAGCTCACCGCAACGGGGAAATTCACCCCTCCACTTT. It encodes CASSPQRGNSPLHF. Full variable domain (missing parts from reference TRBV18 and TRBJ1-6): NAGVMQNPRHLVRRRGQEARLRCSPMKGHSHVYWYRQLPEEGLKFMVYLQKENIIDESGMPKERFSAEFPKEGPSILRIQQVVRGDSAAYFCASSPQRGNSPLHFGNGTRLTVT.

This rearrangement joins TRBV24-1 to TRBJ2-3; D remains unclear. V shed 9 bases and J shed 5 bases, with 17 bases lying between them. The CDR3 is 14 amino acids. In germline, CDR1 is KGHDR, CDR2 SFDVKD. Written as DNA, the CDR3 is TGTGCCACCTCGACTCAAAACTTAAAAGATACGCAGTATTTT. Translation: CATSTQNLKDTQYF.

This chain links TRBV18 with TRBJ2-5, with 7 bases matching TRBD2. The CDR3 spans 15 residues. V shed 2 bases and J 5 bases; nucleotides not matched to a gene: 8. Per the germline V gene, CDR1 is KGHSH and CDR2 is LQKENI. As DNA, the CDR3 is TGTGCCAGCTCACCATTTGGCAGGGAGGGCGAGACCCAGTACTTC. Protein: CASSPFGREGETQYF.